This TCR beta chain was identified in a study of cytomegalovirus exposure and HLA in healthy donors. Study-level findings and limits: Certain indistinguishable V segments, among them TRBV6-2 and TRBV6-3, were excluded. The study recorded over 150 TCR beta chains that were cytomegalovirus-associated. Presence/absence results assume similar sequencing depth per donor, which may not hold. Looking again later, the authors saw that most CMV-associated TCR beta chains seemed HLA-restricted.

Per germline, CDR1 SGHKS and CDR2 YYEKEE (reference sequence). Trimming cost V 0 bases and J 6 bases; bases outside gene matches: 2. CDR3 length: 14 amino acids. The PCR made use of 60 Vbeta and 13 Jbeta primers. Produced via immunoSEQ multiplex PCR; TCRdb's table is partial and in-frame only. The sample includes 95,000 to 150,000 clones, approximately 84% seen only once; the top ten take approximately 4%. As concerns this clone: Its specificity is unknown.

The V gene is TRBV5-5, the J gene TRBJ1-4; 7 bases match TRBD1. Sequencing was carried out using PBMCs. The TCR originated in a man between 18 and 35 years old in good health and CMV-seropositive. The CDR3 loop reads CASSLGGTDEKLFF. Written as DNA, the CDR3 is TGTGCCAGCAGCTTGGGAGGGACAGATGAAAAACTGTTTTTT.